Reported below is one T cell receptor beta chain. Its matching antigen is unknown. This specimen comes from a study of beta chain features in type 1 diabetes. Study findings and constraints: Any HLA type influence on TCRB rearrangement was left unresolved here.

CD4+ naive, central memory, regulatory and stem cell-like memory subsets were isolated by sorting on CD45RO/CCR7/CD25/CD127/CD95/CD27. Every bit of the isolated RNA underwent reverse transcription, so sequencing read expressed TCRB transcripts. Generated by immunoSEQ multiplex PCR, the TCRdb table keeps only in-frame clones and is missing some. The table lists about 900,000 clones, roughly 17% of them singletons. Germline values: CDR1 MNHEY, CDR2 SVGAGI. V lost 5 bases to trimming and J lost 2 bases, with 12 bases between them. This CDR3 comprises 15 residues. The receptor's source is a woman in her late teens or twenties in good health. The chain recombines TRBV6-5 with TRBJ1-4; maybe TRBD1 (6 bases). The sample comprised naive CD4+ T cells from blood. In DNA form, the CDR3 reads TGTGCCAGCAGTCACAGGGCGTTCACTAATGAAAAACTGTTTTTT. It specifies CASSHRAFTNEKLFF.